The rows below give T cell receptor beta chains drawn from one sample of a study of T cells in Graves' hyperthyroidism and ophthalmopathy. From the multiplex PCR reads, TCRdb called clonotypes with MiXCR, one entry per CDR3 protein. Here the sample spans about 290,000 distinct CDR3 sequences, roughly 15% being singletons. The sample consisted of blood. The origin of the receptors is a woman aged 45 to 65 with Graves' hyperthyroidism that later progressed to Graves' ophthalmopathy. Each CDR3 is given with its conserved first and last residue. A D gene is named only where the DNA matches it firmly. Clone size is given for some rows only: seen once, a few or many times, or a class if the clone is expanded.

v_call: TRBV15
d_call: TRBD1
j_call: TRBJ1-3
clone_size: NA
cdr3_length: 15
cdr3_nt: TGTGCCACCAGCCTAGGGACAGGGGGAGGAAACACCATATATTTT
cdr3_aa: CATSLGTGGGNTIYF

v_call: TRBV7-3
d_call: NA
j_call: TRBJ1-1
clone_size: many
cdr3_length: 15
cdr3_nt: TGTGCCAGCATTATCAACCCCGCAGGGAACACTGAAGCTTTCTTT
cdr3_aa: CASIINPAGNTEAFF

v_call: TRBV18
d_call: NA
j_call: TRBJ1-5
clone_size: NA
cdr3_length: 17
cdr3_nt: TGTGCCAGCTCACCGGGAGCGGGGACGGCTATTAATCAGCCCCAGCATTTT
cdr3_aa: CASSPGAGTAINQPQHF

v_call: TRBV19
d_call: NA
j_call: TRBJ1-5
clone_size: NA
cdr3_length: 13
cdr3_nt: TGTGCCAGTAGTATACTTGACGGTCAGCCCCAGCATTTT
cdr3_aa: CASSILDGQPQHF

v_call: TRBV12-5
d_call: NA
j_call: TRBJ1-1
clone_size: few
cdr3_length: 12
cdr3_nt: TGTGCTAGTGGTTTAAGGGTCACTGAAGCTTTCTTT
cdr3_aa: CASGLRVTEAFF

v_call: TRBV5-1
d_call: TRBD1
j_call: TRBJ2-6
clone_size: many
cdr3_length: 17
cdr3_nt: TGCGCCAGCAGCTTGTGGGACAGCCGCTCTGGGGCCAACGTCCTGACTTTC
cdr3_aa: CASSLWDSRSGANVLTF

v_call: TRBV11-2
d_call: NA
j_call: TRBJ2-2
clone_size: few
cdr3_length: 16
cdr3_nt: TGTGCCAGCAGCTTGGGCCGGGGTCGGGGCACCGGGGAGCTGTTTTTT
cdr3_aa: CASSLGRGRGTGELFF

v_call: TRBV11-3
d_call: NA
j_call: TRBJ2-5
clone_size: many
cdr3_length: 16
cdr3_nt: TGTGCCAGCAGCTTAGGTGGGCGCCTCCGGGGAGAGACCCAGTACTTC
cdr3_aa: CASSLGGRLRGETQYF

v_call: TRBV6-1
d_call: NA
j_call: TRBJ1-2
clone_size: many
cdr3_length: 17
cdr3_nt: TGTGCCAGCAGTCTAGATAAGTCGGTCCAGACGGGCTATGGCTACACCTTC
cdr3_aa: CASSLDKSVQTGYGYTF

v_call: TRBV7-9
d_call: NA
j_call: TRBJ1-2
clone_size: NA
cdr3_length: 16
cdr3_nt: TGTGCCAGCAGCCCGCTCGGACAGCCAACTAACTATGGCTACACCTTC
cdr3_aa: CASSPLGQPTNYGYTF

v_call: TRBV3-1
d_call: TRBD2
j_call: TRBJ2-5
clone_size: many
cdr3_length: 15
cdr3_nt: TGTGCCAGCAGCCAAGCACTAGCGGGAGCAGAGACCCAGTACTTC
cdr3_aa: CASSQALAGAETQYF

v_call: TRBV20-1
d_call: TRBD2
j_call: TRBJ2-3
clone_size: many
cdr3_length: 15
cdr3_nt: TGCAGTGCTAAGACTAGCATCAGCACCACGGATACGCAGTATTTT
cdr3_aa: CSAKTSISTTDTQYF

v_call: TRBV12-3/TRBV12-4
d_call: NA
j_call: TRBJ1-1
clone_size: many
cdr3_length: 13
cdr3_nt: TGTGCCAGCACCTTGGGGTGGGATCCTGAAGCTTTCTTT
cdr3_aa: CASTLGWDPEAFF

v_call: TRBV6-1
d_call: NA
j_call: TRBJ2-1
clone_size: once
cdr3_length: 15
cdr3_nt: TGTGCCAGCAGTGTTGAGGAAAGCTCCTACAATGAGCAGTTCTTC
cdr3_aa: CASSVEESSYNEQFF

v_call: TRBV5-1
d_call: NA
j_call: TRBJ2-6
clone_size: many
cdr3_length: 14
cdr3_nt: TGCGCCAGCAGCTTGGCCACTGGGGCCAACGTCCTGACTTTC
cdr3_aa: CASSLATGANVLTF

v_call: TRBV28
d_call: TRBD1
j_call: TRBJ2-7
clone_size: many
cdr3_length: 13
cdr3_nt: TGTGCCAGCATAGGGACAGGTACTAACGAGCAGTACTTC
cdr3_aa: CASIGTGTNEQYF

v_call: TRBV7-2
d_call: NA
j_call: TRBJ2-3
clone_size: NA
cdr3_length: 18
cdr3_nt: TGTGCCAGCAGCTTAGTTTTGGGGGAGGAGAGGAGGACAGATACGCAGTATTTT
cdr3_aa: CASSLVLGEERRTDTQYF

v_call: TRBV9
d_call: NA
j_call: TRBJ1-1
clone_size: NA
cdr3_length: 11
cdr3_nt: TGTGCCAGCAGCCCCGGGACTGAAGCTTCCTTT
cdr3_aa: CASSPGTEASF

v_call: TRBV28
d_call: TRBD1
j_call: TRBJ1-6
clone_size: medium-sized
cdr3_length: 13
cdr3_nt: TGTGCCAGCAGTCGGGACAGTAATTCACCCCTCCACTTT
cdr3_aa: CASSRDSNSPLHF

v_call: TRBV7-8
d_call: NA
j_call: TRBJ2-7
clone_size: many
cdr3_length: 15
cdr3_nt: TGTGCCAGCAGCCGAGGAGTGGCGGGGAACTACGAGCAGTACTTC
cdr3_aa: CASSRGVAGNYEQYF

v_call: TRBV29-1
d_call: NA
j_call: TRBJ1-1
clone_size: many
cdr3_length: 13
cdr3_nt: TGCAGCGTTGAAATCCTGGTGAACACTGAAGCTTTCTTT
cdr3_aa: CSVEILVNTEAFF

v_call: TRBV20-1
d_call: NA
j_call: TRBJ1-2
clone_size: few
cdr3_length: 13
cdr3_nt: TGCAGTGCTAGAATACAGGAGATAAATGGCTACACCTTC
cdr3_aa: CSARIQEINGYTF

v_call: TRBV29-1
d_call: TRBD1
j_call: TRBJ1-2
clone_size: NA
cdr3_length: 15
cdr3_nt: TGCAGCGTTGAAACGCCTTACAGGGGAGGCTATGGCTACACCTTC
cdr3_aa: CSVETPYRGGYGYTF

v_call: TRBV12-3/TRBV12-4
d_call: TRBD2
j_call: TRBJ2-3
clone_size: many
cdr3_length: 15
cdr3_nt: TGTGCCAGCAGTCGCCGAACTAGCGGCACAGATACGCAGTATTTT
cdr3_aa: CASSRRTSGTDTQYF

v_call: TRBV6-1
d_call: TRBD1
j_call: TRBJ1-1
clone_size: many
cdr3_length: 15
cdr3_nt: TGTGCCAGCAGTGAGGGGACAGGGGGCGGCACTGAAGCTTTCTTT
cdr3_aa: CASSEGTGGGTEAFF

v_call: TRBV5-4
d_call: NA
j_call: TRBJ2-1
clone_size: few
cdr3_length: 15
cdr3_nt: TGTGCCAGCAGCATTTCAGGGGCAGCCTACAATGAGCAGTTCTTC
cdr3_aa: CASSISGAAYNEQFF

v_call: TRBV6-2/TRBV6-3
d_call: NA
j_call: TRBJ2-7
clone_size: once
cdr3_length: 14
cdr3_nt: TGTGCCAGCAGTTACTCTGACAGCGCCGGCGAGCAGTACTTC
cdr3_aa: CASSYSDSAGEQYF

v_call: TRBV2
d_call: NA
j_call: TRBJ2-5
clone_size: many
cdr3_length: 10
cdr3_nt: TGTGCCAGCAAATTGGAGACCCAGTACTTC
cdr3_aa: CASKLETQYF

v_call: TRBV6-1
d_call: NA
j_call: TRBJ2-7
clone_size: many
cdr3_length: 12
cdr3_nt: TGTGCCAGCAGTGAACTAGGGATCGAGCAGTACTTC
cdr3_aa: CASSELGIEQYF

v_call: TRBV25-1
d_call: NA
j_call: TRBJ2-7
clone_size: NA
cdr3_length: 13
cdr3_nt: TGTGCCAGCAGTCCCGAGGAAGGGCTCGAGCAGTACTTC
cdr3_aa: CASSPEEGLEQYF

v_call: TRBV20-1
d_call: NA
j_call: TRBJ1-5
clone_size: few
cdr3_length: 15
cdr3_nt: TGCAGTGCTATTAAAACGGACCCATACAATCAGCCCCAGCATTTT
cdr3_aa: CSAIKTDPYNQPQHF

v_call: TRBV12-3/TRBV12-4
d_call: TRBD1
j_call: TRBJ2-2
clone_size: many
cdr3_length: 14
cdr3_nt: TGTGCCAGCAGTCAGACACAGGGGTCCGGGGAGCTGTTTTTT
cdr3_aa: CASSQTQGSGELFF

v_call: TRBV18
d_call: TRBD2
j_call: TRBJ2-2
clone_size: many
cdr3_length: 18
cdr3_nt: TGTGCCAGCTCACCAAGCACGGGACTAGCGGGAGTTACCGGGGAGCTGTTTTTT
cdr3_aa: CASSPSTGLAGVTGELFF

v_call: TRBV15
d_call: NA
j_call: TRBJ1-2
clone_size: many
cdr3_length: 18
cdr3_nt: TGTGCCACCAGCAGAGATATTTCACTGGGGCCTCCTGGTAATGGCTACACCTTC
cdr3_aa: CATSRDISLGPPGNGYTF

v_call: TRBV12-3/TRBV12-4
d_call: TRBD2
j_call: TRBJ2-7
clone_size: many
cdr3_length: 17
cdr3_nt: TGTGCCAGCAGTTTGGGGCTAGCGGGAGATCGGGGTGGCGAGCAGTACTTC
cdr3_aa: CASSLGLAGDRGGEQYF

v_call: TRBV5-1
d_call: TRBD2
j_call: TRBJ2-4
clone_size: few
cdr3_length: 19
cdr3_nt: TGCGCCAGCAGCAAGGGACACCCGGGACTAGCGGGACCCCGGGACATTCAGTACTTC
cdr3_aa: CASSKGHPGLAGPRDIQYF

v_call: TRBV10-1
d_call: NA
j_call: TRBJ2-7
clone_size: many
cdr3_length: 14
cdr3_nt: TGCGCCAGCAGTGAGTGGGGTTCAGGCTACGAGCAGTACTTC
cdr3_aa: CASSEWGSGYEQYF

v_call: TRBV19
d_call: TRBD1
j_call: TRBJ1-5
clone_size: NA
cdr3_length: 18
cdr3_nt: TGTGCCAGTAGTATGGTGTTCAGGGGGGAAATTAGCAATCAGCCCCAGCATTTT
cdr3_aa: CASSMVFRGEISNQPQHF

v_call: TRBV11-2
d_call: TRBD1
j_call: TRBJ2-7
clone_size: many
cdr3_length: 16
cdr3_nt: TGTGCCAGCAGCTTAGGGGCCCGGGACAGGGGGGAAGAGCAGTACTTC
cdr3_aa: CASSLGARDRGEEQYF

v_call: TRBV7-9
d_call: NA
j_call: TRBJ2-5
clone_size: many
cdr3_length: 14
cdr3_nt: TGTGCCAGCAGCCCTGACACGACCGCAGAGACCCAGTACTTC
cdr3_aa: CASSPDTTAETQYF

v_call: TRBV7-8
d_call: NA
j_call: TRBJ2-7
clone_size: many
cdr3_length: 14
cdr3_nt: TGTGCCAGCAGCTTAGCGCAGGGGGGCGCCGAGCAGTACTTC
cdr3_aa: CASSLAQGGAEQYF

v_call: TRBV19
d_call: NA
j_call: TRBJ1-2
clone_size: few
cdr3_length: 13
cdr3_nt: TGTGCCAGTAGCCCGGGAGGCCACTATGGCTACACCTTC
cdr3_aa: CASSPGGHYGYTF

v_call: TRBV28
d_call: NA
j_call: TRBJ1-4
clone_size: few
cdr3_length: 14
cdr3_nt: TGTGCCAGCAGTTTACCCGACGGGATCCAAAAACTGTTTTTT
cdr3_aa: CASSLPDGIQKLFF

v_call: TRBV3-1
d_call: TRBD1
j_call: TRBJ2-7
clone_size: many
cdr3_length: 14
cdr3_nt: TGTGCCAGCAGCCGGGGGACAGGGGCCTACGAGCAGTACTTC
cdr3_aa: CASSRGTGAYEQYF